Below, one TCR beta chain is given with its context. The source of the sample is a study of blood T cell repertoires in COVID-19. Study overall: T cells, B-cell-depleted T cells, or PBMCs provided the cDNA or gDNA that served as material.

TCRdb's copy holds only in-frame clones and misses some; the assay was immunoSEQ multiplex PCR. The sample shows some 320,000 clones, 85% to 90% of them seen only once. Germline CDR1 is KGHDR and CDR2 is SFDVKD. The CDR3 covers 11 residues. V was clipped by 10 bases and J by 6 bases; unmatched bases: 3. The clonotype originates from a woman under 40 with COVID-19, enrolled during active disease. The chain uses TRBV24-1 and TRBJ1-1; 8 bases fit TRBD1. Sample: peripheral blood. In nucleotides, the CDR3 is TGTGCCACGCAGGGGGCCGCTGAAGCTTTCTTT. It is translated as CATQGAAEAFF.